This TCR beta chain came from a study of T cell responses to AZD1222 COVID-19 vaccine. The study's findings and limits: The span of vaccine-associated CD4 TCRs extended across spike, with dominance at 160-218 and 743-854. Increased Spike-specific TCR breadth and depth were observed after two AZD1222 doses.

Trimming cost V 1 base and J 1 base, with 8 bases left between them. The CDR3 extends over 14 amino acids. Germline values: CDR1 LGHDT, CDR2 YNNKEL (reference sequence). On this clone: Antigen unknown.

The protocol was immunoSEQ multiplex PCR, while the TCRdb copy is restricted to in-frame clones and leaves out a portion. The data contain around 120,000 clones, 80% to 95% of them singletons. The TCR sequence derives from an adult in good health. The source was peripheral blood, collected on day 0 of AZD1222 vaccination. The rearrangement links TRBV3-1 (or the pseudogene TRBV3-2) to TRBJ2-7; weak D call: TRBD2 (6 bases). DNA for the CDR3: TGTGCCAGCAGCCAAGCGGGGGAATCCTACGAGCAGTACTTC. This sequence encodes CASSQAGESYEQYF.